One and the same sample provided the 20 T cell receptor beta chains below, sequenced in a study of siplizumab effects on memory and regulatory T cells (dated by TCRdb to the late 2010s). Library creation used the immunoSEQ multiplex PCR assay. TCRdb mirrors the immuneACCESS table, restricted to in-frame sequences. Some clones are absent from its copies; in checked studies, under half trace to an unresolved V gene, and the reason for the others is unknown. The sample data list around 78,000 clones, and roughly nine tenths of these were observed just once. Roughly 30% of the sample lies in the top ten. Source material: CD8+ T cells sorted from blood. These TCRs come from a human donor in good health.

Turning to this clone: Other DNA sequences in the same sample also yield this CDR3. This chain uses TRBV19 with TRBJ2-7; 8 bases are a match to TRBD1. J gave up 4 bases and V 3 bases, and 5 bases lay outside the gene matches. The CDR3 contains 14 residues. In germline, CDR1 is LNHDA, CDR2 SQIVND (reference sequence). The CDR3 region is CASSIGTGPYEQYF. In nucleotides, the CDR3 is TGTGCCAGTAGTATTGGGACAGGACCTTACGAGCAGTACTTC.

This sequence joins TRBV29-1 and TRBJ2-7, with TRBD1 matching over 8 bases. Germline CDR1 is SQVTM and CDR2 is ANQGSEA. The V and J ends lost 6 bases and 6 bases, in that order; junction bases with no gene match: 7. This CDR3 is built from 12 residues. This CDR3 reads CSVPGQGLEQYF. CDR3 nucleotides: TGCAGCGTGCCAGGACAGGGCCTCGAGCAGTACTTC.

J is TRBJ1-3 and V is TRBV19; a weak D match, TRBD1 (5 bases). The CDR3 spans 17 residues. Trimming removed 3 bases at V and 4 bases at J, with 19 bases between. CDR1 is LNHDA and CDR2 is SQIVND in the germline V gene (reference sequence). CDR3 DNA sequence: TGTGCCAGTAGTATGGCCCAAGAGGGGACTTCAGGAAACACCATATATTTT. Encoded protein: CASSMAQEGTSGNTIYF.

This sequence joins TRBV5-1 and TRBJ2-1, with D maybe TRBD1 (6 bases). The CDR3 is made up of 15 amino acids. Trimming left V 4 bases short and J 0 bases short, with 11 bases between. Germline-derived CDR1 and CDR2 are SGHRS and YFSETQ. In DNA form, the CDR3 reads TGCGCCAGCAGCCCAGGGGTCTCCTCCTACAATGAGCAGTTCTTC. It encodes CASSPGVSSYNEQFF. The variable domain in full, completed from reference TRBV5-1 and TRBJ2-1, reads KAGVTQTPRYLIKTRGQQVTLSCSPISGHRSVSWYQQTPGQGLQFLFEYFSETQRNKGNFPGRFSGRQFSNSRSEMNVSTLELGDSALYLCASSPGVSSYNEQFFGPGTRLTVL.

The J gene is TRBJ2-7, the V gene TRBV19, with D perhaps TRBD2 (6 bases). Germline V gene lookup returns CDR1 LNHDA and CDR2 SQIVND (reference sequence). V lost 5 bases to trimming and J lost 4 bases, with 15 bases between them. CDR3 size: 14 residues. The CDR3 is CASSGGWGLYEQYF. In DNA, the CDR3 is TGTGCCAGTAGTGGAGGGTGGGGCCTATACGAGCAGTACTTC.

The CDR3, as DNA: TGTGCCAGCCCCTATAGGGGACTTTACACCGGGGAGCTGTTTTTT. This gives the protein CASPYRGLYTGELFF. The chain uses TRBV19 and TRBJ2-2; maybe TRBD2 (6 bases). Germline lookup yields CDR1 LNHDA and CDR2 SQIVND (reference sequence). Trimming took off 9 bases at V and 3 bases at J, with 17 bases between the two ends. This CDR3 contains 15 residues.

This clone was picked up a small number of times. This chain links TRBV2 with TRBJ1-2; D remains ambiguous. This CDR3 region has 10 residues. V was trimmed by 3 bases and J by 4 bases, leaving 0 bases between them. Germline-derived CDR1 and CDR2 are SNHLY and FYNNEI. CDR3 amino acids: CASSDYGYTF. The CDR3 DNA is TGTGCCAGCAGTGACTATGGCTACACCTTC.

V gene TRBV14 combines with J gene TRBJ2-3; 10 bases are shared with TRBD2. CDR1 is SGHDN, CDR2 FVKESK, per germline. Unmatched junction bases numbered 7, after V lost 6 bases and J lost 1 base. The CDR3 contains 16 residues. The CDR3 DNA reads TGTGCCAGCAGACGCACCGGGACTAGCGGCACAGATACGCAGTATTTT. It yields the protein CASRRTGTSGTDTQYF.

The chain combines TRBV11-3 with TRBJ2-7; 13 positions match TRBD2. From germline, CDR1 is SGHNT and CDR2 YENEEA. The V gene end was trimmed by 5 bases and the J gene end by 3 bases; junction bases not matched to a gene: 4. The CDR3 sequence is 15 residues long. In DNA, the CDR3 is TGTGCCAGCAGCGTCACTAGCGGGGGGGGCTACGAGCAGTACTTC. This codes for CASSVTSGGGYEQYF.

The DNA of the CDR3 is TGCGCCAGCAGCCAGACAGGGAGGGAGGGCGAGACCCAGTACTTC. Amino acids: CASSQTGREGETQYF. V and J are TRBV4-1 and TRBJ2-5; TRBD1 or TRBD2 may be the D gene (7 bases each). V shed 3 bases and J shed 5 bases, with 16 bases lying between them. Germline-derived CDR1 and CDR2 are MGHRA and YSYEKL. CDR3 length: 15 residues.

This chain links TRBV2 with TRBJ2-7, with 7 bases identical to TRBD1. Germline lookup yields CDR1 SNHLY and CDR2 FYNNEI. The CDR3 loop spans 13 amino acids. Unmatched junction bases numbered 4, after V lost 5 bases and J lost 3 bases. CDR3 sequence reads: CASSPQGDYEQYF. Written as DNA, the CDR3 is TGTGCCAGCAGTCCCCAGGGGGACTACGAGCAGTACTTC. The variable domain in full, completed from reference TRBV2 and TRBJ2-7, reads EPEVTQTPSHQVTQMGQEVILRCVPISNHLYFYWYRQILGQKVEFLVSFYNNEISEKSEIFDDQFSVERPDGSNFTLKIRSTKLEDSAMYFCASSPQGDYEQYFGPGTRLTVT.

V is TRBV10-3 and J is TRBJ1-1, with D perhaps TRBD1 (5 bases). Trimming removed 7 bases at V and 4 bases at J, with 13 bases between. Germline CDR1 and CDR2: ENHRY and SYGVKD. CDR3 length equals 13 residues. Here the CDR3 reads CAITQGVGTEAFF. The DNA of the CDR3 is TGTGCCATCACTCAGGGAGTGGGCACTGAAGCTTTCTTT.

The chain employs TRBV10-3 and TRBJ2-2; the D gene is possibly TRBD2 (6 bases). Per the germline V gene, CDR1 is ENHRY and CDR2 is SYGVKD. Trimming removed 11 bases at V and 2 bases at J, with 15 bases between. The CDR3 sequence is 14 residues long. CDR3 region: CASLAKNNTGELFF. The CDR3 DNA follows: TGTGCCTCCCTAGCGAAAAATAACACCGGGGAGCTGTTTTTT.

V usage is TRBV21-1 and J usage is TRBJ2-7; TRBD2 is the table's D call, not checked against the DNA. TRBV21-1 is an annotated pseudogene. The length of the CDR3 is 15 residues. This CDR3 is CASSPKRGASYEQYF. For the CDR3, the DNA is TGTGCCAGCAGCCCCAAGCGGGGGGCCTCCTACGAGCAGTACTTC.

The chain links TRBV7-9 to TRBJ1-5, with D perhaps matching TRBD1 (5 bases). The germline V gene has CDR1 SEHNR and CDR2 FQNEAQ (reference sequence). Trimming took 0 bases from V and 2 from J, leaving 11 bases between them. The CDR3 is 16 amino acids. In DNA, the CDR3 is TGTGCCAGCAGCTTAGCGTCAGGGTGGCGCAATCAGCCCCAGCATTTT. This sequence encodes CASSLASGWRNQPQHF.

CDR3 loop: CASSLGRDRGPGELFF. CDR3 bases: TGTGCCAGCAGCTTAGGGCGGGACAGGGGGCCCGGGGAGCTGTTTTTT. The gene calls are TRBV11-3 and TRBJ2-2; 12 bases fit TRBD1. This CDR3 comprises 16 residues. Germline V gene lookup returns CDR1 SGHNT and CDR2 YENEEA. Losses at the gene ends were 1 base for V and 6 bases for J; bases not matched to a gene: 3.

The count of this clone is one. The V call is TRBV11-2, the J call TRBJ2-1; D is possibly TRBD1 or TRBD2 (5 bases each). Germline CDR1 SGHAT, CDR2 FQNNGV. The CDR3 totals 15 residues. The V gene lost 3 bases and the J gene lost 4 bases, with 13 bases spanning the gap. DNA for the CDR3: TGTGCCAGCAGCTTCCAGGGTGGGGGATACAATGAGCAGTTCTTC. It codes for CASSFQGGGYNEQFF.

The V and J genes are TRBV29-1 and TRBJ2-5, with 7 bases identical to TRBD1. Germline CDR1 is SQVTM and CDR2 is ANQGSEA. After removal of 3 bases from V and 1 base from J, the junction contained 2 bases not matched to a gene. CDR3 length: 13 amino acids. CDR3 loop: CSVEWTGQETQYF. CDR3 nucleotides: TGCAGCGTTGAGTGGACAGGCCAAGAGACCCAGTACTTC.

V is TRBV27 and J is TRBJ2-7; TRBD1 aligns across 7 bases. This CDR3 has 16 residues. Germline trimming cut 10 bases from V and 2 bases from J; bases unmatched to any gene: 17. Germline V gene data show CDR1 as MNHEY and CDR2 as SMNVEV (reference sequence). CDR3 protein: CATLSVGAGGTYEQYF. The CDR3 nucleotides read TGTGCCACCCTATCTGTCGGGGCAGGGGGTACCTACGAGCAGTACTTC.

J is TRBJ2-7 and V is TRBV27; 8 nucleotides line up with TRBD1. V was clipped by 1 base and J by 6 bases; unmatched bases: 5. CDR3 length: 14 residues. Looked up from germline, CDR1 is MNHEY and CDR2 is SMNVEV (reference sequence). The CDR3 DNA sequence: TGTGCCAGCAGTTTATTTCCAGGGGGCGGCGAGCAGTACTTC. This codes for CASSLFPGGGEQYF.